A single sample is the source of the 28 T cell receptor beta chains below, sequenced in a study of T cell clonotyping in hematopoietic cell transplantation. TCRdb's copy holds only in-frame clones and misses some; the assay was immunoSEQ multiplex PCR. The sample consists of around 6,100 clones, roughly 32% of them appearing once. Sequencing was performed on peripheral blood mononuclear cells, taken 30 days after allogeneic stem cell transplant. These receptors were taken from a female patient in her fifties or sixties who had an allogeneic stem cell transplant from an unrelated donor, so the T cells may come from the graft donor. Some clones in this sample may be carry-over from other donors' samples.

This clone was seen a few times. The gene calls are TRBV5-1 and TRBJ2-2, with 9 bases fitting TRBD1. Trimming at V came to 7 bases and at J to 4 bases, leaving 8 bases not matched to a gene. This CDR3 spans 15 amino acids. Germline CDR1 and CDR2: SGHRS and YFSETQ. As DNA, the CDR3 is TGCGCCAGCGGCGATACAGGGGGCGGCACCGGGGAGCTGTTTTTT. As protein: CASGDTGGGTGELFF.

By sample share, this clone is medium-sized. The V gene is TRBV7-9, the J gene TRBJ1-2; D gene unclear. Per the germline V gene, CDR1 is SEHNR and CDR2 is FQNEAQ (reference sequence). V was shortened by 0 bases and J by 1 base, with 12 bases between the two germline ends. There are 16 residues in the CDR3. As DNA, the CDR3 is TGTGCCAGCAGCTTAGCGCCAGAGGATCTTAACTATGGCTACACCTTC. As protein: CASSLAPEDLNYGYTF.

This clone came up a few times. This chain joins TRBV6-5 and TRBJ1-2; no clear D gene. Germline CDR1 and CDR2: MNHEY and SVGAGI. This CDR3 comprises 13 residues. Trimming stripped 7 bases from V and 2 bases from J, with 11 bases between. The CDR3 DNA reads TGTGCCAGCACCTCCCAATTGAACTATGGCTACACCTTC. Amino acid sequence: CASTSQLNYGYTF.

V usage is TRBV6-1 and J usage is TRBJ2-7; the match to TRBD1 covers 8 bases. CDR1 and CDR2 from the germline V gene are MNHNS and SASEGT. The CDR3 contains 16 residues. Germline trimming cut 3 bases from V and 7 bases from J; bases unmatched to any gene: 14. This CDR3 is CASSDGGQGGSYEQYF. The CDR3 DNA follows: TGTGCCAGCAGTGATGGAGGACAGGGAGGATCGTATGAGCAGTACTTC.

This clone was observed a handful of times. The gene calls are TRBV30 and TRBJ2-3; D is perhaps TRBD1 (6 bases). The germline V gene has CDR1 GTSNPN and CDR2 SVGIG (reference sequence). The CDR3 loop spans 12 amino acids. Trimming took 8 bases from V and 4 from J, leaving 13 bases between them. The CDR3 is CAAGEAADTQYF. The CDR3 DNA reads as TGTGCCGCAGGGGAAGCGGCAGATACGCAGTATTTT.

This clone has more than one count but fewer than ten. This chain links TRBV29-1 with TRBJ1-1; 8 bases align to TRBD1. This CDR3 is 12 amino acids long. CDR1 and CDR2 (germline): SQVTM, ANQGSEA. V shed 6 bases and J 4 bases; nucleotides not matched to a gene: 4. In nucleotides, the CDR3 is TGCAGCGTCCAGGGGGCGGTCACTGAAGCTTTCTTT. Translated: CSVQGAVTEAFF.

The V and J genes are TRBV7-9 and TRBJ2-7; D unclear. Between the trimmed V and J ends, which lost 3 bases and 2 bases, there was a span of 11 bases. Looked up from germline, CDR1 is SEHNR and CDR2 is FQNEAQ (reference sequence). CDR3 size: 14 residues. The CDR3 protein is CASSLNPGPYEQYF. CDR3 DNA: TGTGCCAGCAGCTTGAACCCCGGGCCCTACGAGCAGTACTTC.

This clone was detected a few times. The V and J genes are TRBV19 and TRBJ1-1; D is ambiguous. CDR1 and CDR2 from the germline V gene are LNHDA and SQIVND (reference sequence). This CDR3 is 13 amino acids long. V lost 5 bases to trimming and J lost 3 bases, with 10 bases between them. The CDR3 DNA is TGTGCCAGTAGTTTGGGTGTTGACACTGAAGCTTTCTTT. It codes for CASSLGVDTEAFF.

This clone appeared a few times. The chain is built from TRBV29-1 and TRBJ2-7; 8 bases align to TRBD1. The V and J ends lost 4 bases and 0 bases, in that order; junction bases with no gene match: 5. The CDR3 sequence is 14 residues long. Germline V gene sequence: CDR1 SQVTM, CDR2 ANQGSEA. The CDR3 DNA reads as TGCAGCGTTGGGACAGGGAGTATCTCCTACGAGCAGTACTTC. Its translation: CSVGTGSISYEQYF.

The chain is built from TRBV30 and TRBJ2-7; no clear D. Between the trimmed V and J ends, which lost 3 bases and 0 bases, there was a span of 15 bases. CDR3 length: 15 amino acids. Germline CDR1 reads GTSNPN; CDR2 reads SVGIG (reference sequence). CDR3 residues: CAWSPRTSGSYEQYF. The CDR3 DNA reads TGTGCCTGGAGCCCCCGGACGTCCGGCTCCTACGAGCAGTACTTC. The full variable domain, rest sourced from reference TRBV30 and TRBJ2-7, is SQTIHQWPATLVQPVGSPLSLECTVEGTSNPNLYWYRQAAGRGLQLLFYSVGIGQISSEVPQNLSASRPQDRQFILSSKKLLLSDSGFYLCAWSPRTSGSYEQYFGPGTRLTVT.

A few counts support this clone. The V call is TRBV5-1, the J call TRBJ1-2, with 7 nucleotides matching TRBD1. Germline V gives CDR1 SGHRS, CDR2 YFSETQ. The length of the CDR3 is 12 residues. V lost 4 bases and J lost 6; bases outside the gene matches: 3. As DNA, the CDR3 is TGCGCCAGCAGCCCGGGGACAGATGGCTACACCTTC. Translating gives CASSPGTDGYTF.

This clone was observed a few times. The chain carries TRBV7-2 and TRBJ1-2; 8 bases agree with TRBD1. The CDR3 length is 14 residues. Germline V CDR1 and CDR2: SGHTA, FQGNSA. V lost 4 bases, J lost 8 bases, and 9 bases stayed unmatched. The CDR3: CASSSRGRGRGYTF. The CDR3 nucleotides read TGTGCCAGCAGCTCCAGGGGGCGCGGAAGAGGCTACACCTTC.

This clone was observed a single time. The chain carries TRBV29-1 and TRBJ1-2; D uncertain. The V and J ends lost 4 bases and 6 bases respectively, with 12 bases between them. CDR1 is SQVTM and CDR2 is ANQGSEA in the germline V gene. This CDR3 has 12 amino acids. CDR3 bases: TGCAGCGTTGCCGTGGGCGCGGATGGCTACACCTTC. It encodes CSVAVGADGYTF.

The genes are TRBV28 and TRBJ2-7; 12 bases line up with TRBD2. V was pared by 6 bases and J by 2 bases, with 5 bases of the junction left unmatched. The CDR3 totals 15 residues. Germline lookup yields CDR1 MDHEN and CDR2 SYDVKM. CDR3 sequence: CASSSSGGGTYEQYF. The CDR3 DNA follows: TGTGCCAGCAGCTCTAGCGGGGGGGGAACCTACGAGCAGTACTTC. Full variable domain (missing parts from reference TRBV28 and TRBJ2-7): DVKVTQSSRYLVKRTGEKVFLECVQDMDHENMFWYRQDPGLGLRLIYFSYDVKMKEKGDIPEGYSVSREKKERFSLILESASTNQTSMYLCASSSSGGGTYEQYFGPGTRLTVT.

This clone was observed a handful of times. This chain joins TRBV6-5 and TRBJ2-3; D uncertain. There are 14 residues in the CDR3. Germline lookup yields CDR1 MNHEY and CDR2 SVGAGI. V lost 2 bases and J lost 0, with 6 bases in between. The chain's CDR3 is CASSYESSTDTQYF. In DNA, the CDR3 is TGTGCCAGCAGTTACGAGTCCAGCACAGATACGCAGTATTTT.

This clone appeared a few times. The chain links TRBV30 to TRBJ2-7; D is ambiguous. The CDR3 is made up of 12 amino acids. Per the germline V gene, CDR1 is GTSNPN and CDR2 is SVGIG (reference sequence). V dropped 7 bases and J dropped 3 bases, with 13 bases sitting between them. CDR3 sequence (DNA): TGTGCCTTCCTGGGCAGCGACTACGAGCAGTACTTC. Its protein is CAFLGSDYEQYF.

This clone was recorded a few times. The genes are TRBV29-1 and TRBJ2-1; 9 nucleotides match TRBD1. Germline trimming cut 6 bases from V and 9 bases from J; bases unmatched to any gene: 6. Germline CDR1 is SQVTM and CDR2 is ANQGSEA. CDR3 size: 12 residues. CDR3 in amino acids: CSVRQGGSEQFF. CDR3 coding DNA: TGCAGCGTCCGACAGGGGGGGAGTGAGCAGTTCTTC.

Only a few counts were recorded for this clone. V usage is TRBV30 and J usage is TRBJ2-5; D possibly corresponds to TRBD2 (5 bases). CDR1 GTSNPN and CDR2 SVGIG come from the germline V gene (reference sequence). The V end lost 7 bases, the J end lost 1 base, and 13 bases lay between the germline ends. The CDR3 is 13 residues long. CDR3 bases: TGTGCCTTGTCCGGGGAGCTCCAAGAGACCCAGTACTTC. It specifies CALSGELQETQYF.

The chain joins TRBV5-1 to TRBJ2-7; no clear D. The CDR3 length is 14 residues. Germline V gene sequence: CDR1 SGHRS, CDR2 YFSETQ. V was cut by 0 bases and J by 3 bases, with 10 bases left in between. The CDR3 coding sequence is TGCGCCAGCAGCTTGGGTACAGAATACTACGAGCAGTACTTC. It translates to CASSLGTEYYEQYF.

The chain employs TRBV30 and TRBJ1-2; TRBD1 might be the D (6 bases). Looked up from germline, CDR1 is GTSNPN and CDR2 is SVGIG (reference sequence). With 0 bases removed from V and 13 bases from J, the gap between germline ends came to 21 bases. The CDR3 totals 14 residues. The CDR3 is CAWSVRGGHPAATF. CDR3 coding DNA: TGTGCCTGGAGTGTACGGGGGGGCCACCCGGCGGCCACCTTC.

The rearrangement links TRBV30 to TRBJ2-7; D possibly corresponds to TRBD1 (5 bases). The CDR3 runs to 15 residues. With 0 bases removed from V and 0 bases from J, the gap between germline ends came to 12 bases. Germline V gives CDR1 GTSNPN, CDR2 SVGIG (reference sequence). The CDR3 sequence is CAWSVPPGISYEQYF. CDR3 DNA: TGTGCCTGGAGTGTACCTCCAGGGATCTCCTACGAGCAGTACTTC.

This clone has only a few counts. V usage is TRBV30 and J usage is TRBJ2-5; maybe TRBD2 (6 bases). Germline loops: CDR1 GTSNPN, CDR2 SVGIG (reference sequence). The CDR3 runs to 11 residues. CDR3 region: CAGGRRETQYF. In DNA form, the CDR3 reads TGTGCTGGAGGGCGGAGGGAGACCCAGTACTTC.

This chain links TRBV27 with TRBJ2-2, with a tentative D call TRBD1 (5 bases). The CDR3 consists of 14 residues. The germline gives CDR1 MNHEY, CDR2 SMNVEV (reference sequence). With 2 bases removed from V and 9 bases from J, the gap between germline ends came to 13 bases. The CDR3 DNA is TGTGCCAGCAGTTTAGGGGCAGCCCCAAGGGAGCTGTTTTTT. Amino acid sequence: CASSLGAAPRELFF.

This clone is judged hyperexpanded (1% or more). The rearrangement joins TRBV19 to TRBJ1-5, with D perhaps TRBD1 (5 bases). V was clipped by 4 bases and J by 7 bases, with 11 bases between them. This CDR3 region has 13 residues. Germline loops: CDR1 LNHDA, CDR2 SQIVND (reference sequence). As DNA, the CDR3 is TGTGCCAGTAGTACAGGGAATGGGCAGCCCCAGCATTTT. It is translated as CASSTGNGQPQHF.

This clone came up once. The chain employs TRBV6-5 and TRBJ1-1; D unclear. Germline V gene lookup returns CDR1 MNHEY and CDR2 SVGAGI. This CDR3 has 12 residues. Trimming removed 4 bases at V and 5 bases at J, with 8 bases between. DNA of the CDR3: TGTGCCAGCAGTTTACTTGGGACTGAAGCTTTCTTT. Translation gives CASSLLGTEAFF.

The chain couples TRBV30 to TRBJ1-2; possibly TRBD1 for D (6 bases). V was pared by 4 bases and J by 5 bases, with 20 bases between. This CDR3 is built from 15 residues. Germline values: CDR1 GTSNPN, CDR2 SVGIG (reference sequence). The CDR3 DNA reads as TGTGCCTGGACTTACGCAGGGGCAGGGGCGTATGGCTACACCTTC. Its translation: CAWTYAGAGAYGYTF.

The V gene is TRBV29-1, the J gene TRBJ1-2, with 8 bases identical to TRBD1. The trim removed 1 base at V and 7 bases at J, leaving 8 bases unmatched. The length of the CDR3 is 14 residues. The germline V gene has CDR1 SQVTM and CDR2 ANQGSEA. The CDR3 DNA reads as TGCAGCGTTGAAGTGGGACAGGCGCCTGGTGGCTACACCTTC. This gives the protein CSVEVGQAPGGYTF.

This clone rates as large. The gene calls are TRBV6-5 and TRBJ2-3; weak D call: TRBD2 (6 bases). Trimming took 6 bases from V and 5 from J, leaving 15 bases between them. From germline, CDR1 is MNHEY and CDR2 SVGAGI. The CDR3 runs to 14 residues. In nucleotides, the CDR3 is TGTGCCAGCAGACTGTCTGGTAGCGGAGATACGCAGTATTTT. Translated, it gives CASRLSGSGDTQYF.